This entry describes one T cell receptor beta chain. Its cognate antigen is unknown. Unmatched junction bases numbered 5, after V lost 5 bases and J lost 4 bases. This CDR3 is 14 amino acids long. Germline V gives CDR1 LGHNT, CDR2 FRNRAP. This sample is drawn from a study of T cell responses to AZD1222 COVID-19 vaccine. Study-level results: White British people made up most donors, females outnumbered males, and clonal diversity was possibly underestimated.

Produced via immunoSEQ multiplex PCR; TCRdb's table is partial and in-frame only. This sample yields under 150,000 clones, of which 92% are seen a single time; 9% to 9.5% belongs to the top ten. The V gene is TRBV12-5, the J gene TRBJ1-5, with 7 bases matching TRBD1. This TCR was sampled from an adult who received the AZD1222 COVID-19 vaccine. The input for sequencing was peripheral blood, taken 28 days after the second AZD1222 dose. CDR3 coding DNA: TGTGCTAGTGGTCTGGGACAGCCTAATCAGCCCCAGCATTTT. Its protein product is CASGLGQPNQPQHF.